This TCR beta chain comes out of a study of T cells after yellow fever vaccination. TCRdb reprocessed the 5' RACE reads with MiXCR, giving one entry per CDR3 protein. The table shows approximately 170,000 distinct CDR3 sequences, with 11% occurring only once. CDR3 length: 12 amino acids. Trimming stripped 6 bases from V and 2 bases from J, with 8 bases between. CDR1 and CDR2 from the germline V gene are MNHEY and SMNVEV (reference sequence). There are many counts of this clonotype. The chain carries TRBV27 and TRBJ2-7; D unresolved. The specimen comprised CD8+ T cells sorted from PBMCs, sampled 15 days after the yellow fever booster vaccination. The source of this sequence is a man in his late teens or twenties who received the YFV17D yellow fever vaccine. CDR3 sequence: CASRGFTYEQYF. Written as DNA, the CDR3 is TGTGCCAGCAGGGGCTTTACCTACGAGCAGTACTTC.